The clone carrying this T cell receptor (beta chain) was counted many times. The antigen remains undetermined. This sample was taken from a study of T cells after yellow fever vaccination. Per the germline V gene, CDR1 is DFQATT and CDR2 is SNEGSKA (reference sequence). J gave up 3 bases and V 4 bases, and 6 bases lay outside the gene matches. The CDR3 has 14 residues. Study-wide results and limits: Contamination by abundant bulk-population clonotypes could be present in FACS-sorted repertoires. Just a small share of clonotypes turned up in the CD4 compartment as well as the CD8 compartment. It was the secondary response that reached its peak faster, day 5 versus 15, but it was weaker.

TCR cDNA, made by 5'RACE template switching, carried an added universal primer site and UMIs. From the 5' RACE reads, TCRdb called clonotypes with MiXCR, one entry per CDR3 protein. The sample shows some 500,000 distinct CDR3 sequences, approximately 13% of them seen only once. This sequence joins TRBV20-1 and TRBJ2-7; TRBD2 aligns across 10 bases. This specimen was PBMCs, taken on the day of the yellow fever booster vaccination. This TCR derives from a man aged 25-45 years who received the YFV17D yellow fever vaccine. The CDR3 here is CSANQLAGNYEQYF. For the CDR3, the DNA is TGCAGTGCTAACCAACTAGCGGGGAACTACGAGCAGTACTTC.